A single sample is the source of the 26 T cell receptor beta chains below, sequenced in a study of regulatory T cells in long-lasting Graves disease. Regarding time point: newly diagnosed GD, antithyroid drugs for less than 3 months. RNA from PBMCs was the source of the TCR library. Sequencing libraries for TCR beta were prepared with iRepertoire HTBI primers and Arm-PCR of CDR3 regions. TCRdb itself ran the multiplex PCR reads through MiXCR, one entry per CDR3 protein. This sample yields approximately 310,000 distinct CDR3 sequences, of which 18% are seen a single time; about 38% belongs to the top ten. Sequenced material: peripheral blood mononuclear cells (PBMCs), taken at new diagnosis, from a patient treated with antithyroid drugs. Receptor source: a female donor with Graves disease.

The chain uses TRBV9 and TRBJ1-5; D possibly corresponds to TRBD1 (6 bases). The CDR3 covers 13 residues. Between the trimmed V and J ends, which lost 3 bases and 3 bases, there was a span of 7 bases. In germline, CDR1 is SGDLS, CDR2 YYNGEE. For the CDR3, the DNA is TGTGCCAGCAGCGCAGGGGCCAATCAGCCCCAGCATTTT. Residues: CASSAGANQPQHF.

This clonotype was counted many times. The gene calls are TRBV6-2 or TRBV6-3 and TRBJ1-1, with 9 nucleotides matching TRBD1. Trimming cost V 9 bases and J 6 bases; bases outside gene matches: 11. The CDR3 is made up of 14 amino acids. Germline values: CDR1 MNHEY, CDR2 SVGEGT. CDR3 DNA sequence: TGTGCCAGTAACAAACAGGGGGCGCTTCCTGAAGCTTTCTTT. It translates to CASNKQGALPEAFF.

V is TRBV7-2 and J is TRBJ1-2, with D perhaps TRBD1 (5 bases). CDR3 length equals 15 residues. The germline V gene encodes CDR1 SGHTA and CDR2 FQGNSA. V lost 0 bases and J 3 bases, leaving 11 bases between the germline ends. CDR3 nucleotide sequence: TGTGCCAGCAGCTTAGCTTCGGGGGACCACTATGGCTACACCTTC. Translation: CASSLASGDHYGYTF.

This clonotype was seen ten or more times. The V call is TRBV11-2, the J call TRBJ1-3, with D possibly matching TRBD1 (6 bases). Deletions cut 5 bases from V and 3 bases from J, with 11 bases between. Germline V gene sequence: CDR1 SGHAT, CDR2 FQNNGV. The CDR3 loop spans 14 amino acids. The CDR3 DNA reads as TGTGCCAGCAGCCCGACAGGTGTTGGAAACACCATATATTTT. It is translated as CASSPTGVGNTIYF.

This clonotype showed up just a few times. The chain combines TRBV29-1 with TRBJ2-7, with D possibly TRBD2 on 6 matching bases. Germline V gene data show CDR1 as SQVTM and CDR2 as ANQGSEA. The V gene lost 7 bases and the J gene lost 2 bases, with 18 bases spanning the gap. The CDR3 loop spans 14 amino acids. The chain's CDR3 is CSAVGLSPPYEQYF. The DNA of the CDR3 is TGCAGCGCCGTGGGACTTAGCCCTCCCTACGAGCAGTACTTC.

The chain carries TRBV11-2 and TRBJ2-1, with D perhaps matching TRBD2 (5 bases). The germline gives CDR1 SGHAT, CDR2 FQNNGV. The CDR3 extends over 15 amino acids. Trimming removed 4 bases at V and 4 bases at J, with 14 bases between. The CDR3 spells CASSSAGNTYNEQFF. The CDR3 nucleotides read TGTGCCAGCAGCTCGGCGGGCAATACGTACAATGAGCAGTTCTTC.

A note on this clonotype: The missing conserved phenylalanine or tryptophan at the end of this CDR3 makes a read error likely. Because the CDR3's place on the DNA is in doubt, the DNA is left out and the CDR3 is given as listed by TCRdb. The chain couples TRBV2 to TRBJ1-1; the table's D call, TRBD1, has no DNA check behind it. The CDR3 region is 18 residues in length, termini included. Germline V gene sequence: CDR1 SNHLY, CDR2 FYNNEI. This chain's CDR3 is CASRRTGGAIHVDTEAYL.

This clonotype has a count of ten or more. This chain uses TRBV11-2 with TRBJ1-3; D ambiguous. The CDR3 loop spans 13 amino acids. Trimming shortened V by 0 bases and J by 3 bases, and 3 bases separated the two germline ends. Germline values: CDR1 SGHAT, CDR2 FQNNGV. The CDR3 DNA reads as TGTGCCAGCAGCTTAGAGTTTGGAAACACCATATATTTT. This codes for CASSLEFGNTIYF.

The chain joins TRBV4-1 to TRBJ2-1; 7 bases match TRBD2. V was clipped by 1 base and J by 2 bases; unmatched bases: 5. This CDR3 spans 16 amino acids. Germline values: CDR1 MGHRA, CDR2 YSYEKL. The CDR3 nucleotides are TGCGCCAGCAGCCAAGGGGGCGGGAGAACCTACAATGAGCAGTTCTTC. This sequence encodes CASSQGGGRTYNEQFF.

Many counts were recorded for this clonotype. The junction and the germline gene differ at one end; a read error may be behind it. The V call is TRBV7-9, the J call TRBJ1-6; no definite D call. CDR1 and CDR2 from the germline V gene are SEHNR and FQNEAQ (reference sequence). The CDR3 is 15 residues long. The chain's CDR3 is CASSLGSRPGTPLHF. The CDR3, as DNA: TGCGCCAGCAGCCTAGGGAGTCGGCCGGGGACACCCCTCCACTTT.

There are many counts of this clonotype. The chain carries TRBV11-2 and TRBJ2-1; 9 nucleotides agree with TRBD2. The CDR3 consists of 18 residues. After removal of 5 bases from V and 2 bases from J, the junction contained 13 bases not matched to a gene. CDR1 and CDR2 from the germline V gene are SGHAT and FQNNGV. For the CDR3, the DNA is TGTGCCAGCAGCCCTGGGACTAGCACCGATTTCACCTACAATGAGCAGTTCTTC. Its protein is CASSPGTSTDFTYNEQFF.

The chain employs TRBV14 and TRBJ2-3; D is uncertain. CDR1 is SGHDN, CDR2 FVKESK, per germline. The CDR3 sequence is 13 residues long. With 2 bases removed from V and 4 bases from J, the gap between germline ends came to 7 bases. The CDR3, as DNA: TGTGCCAGCAGCCAACCCCCTCCAGATACGCAGTATTTT. Translated: CASSQPPPDTQYF.

This clonotype showed up many times. The chain recombines TRBV27 with TRBJ1-1, with a tentative D call TRBD1 (6 bases). Per the germline V gene, CDR1 is MNHEY and CDR2 is SMNVEV (reference sequence). The CDR3 is 15 amino acids. Trimming shortened V by 3 bases and J by 4 bases, and 15 bases separated the two germline ends. CDR3 in amino acids: CASSFALGAVTEAFF. In nucleotides, the CDR3 is TGTGCCAGCAGTTTCGCTCTGGGGGCGGTCACTGAAGCTTTCTTT.

In its sample, this clonotype was seen many times. V usage is TRBV12-3 or TRBV12-4 and J usage is TRBJ2-2, with 8 nucleotides matching TRBD1. CDR3 length: 17 amino acids. V was clipped by 2 bases and J by 6 bases; unmatched bases: 11. CDR3 DNA sequence: TGTGCCAGCAGTTTAATCCAGATGGACAGGGCGGCCGGGGAGCTGTTTTTT. This gives the protein CASSLIQMDRAAGELFF.

Note on this clonotype: The limits of the CDR3 on the DNA are not certain, so only TCRdb's listed CDR3 is given. The gene calls are TRBV7-9 and TRBJ1-1; TRBD1 is taken as the D call from the table, unchecked against the DNA. Germline CDR1 SEHNR, CDR2 FQNEAQ (reference sequence). The CDR3 is 16 residues long, ends included. CDR3 region: CASSLVRARDPFEAFF.

There are many counts of this clonotype. The chain links TRBV13 to TRBJ2-7; 8 bases are shared with TRBD1. V shed 5 bases, J shed 5 bases, and the junction held 5 bases outside the gene matches. CDR3 length: 13 amino acids. The germline V gene encodes CDR1 PRHDT and CDR2 FYEKMQ (reference sequence). The CDR3 reads CASSGDRSHEQYF. The CDR3, as DNA: TGTGCCAGCAGCGGGGACAGGAGCCACGAGCAGTACTTC.

There are many counts of this clonotype. The chain uses TRBV7-3 and TRBJ2-3; 10 nucleotides line up with TRBD1. The CDR3 runs 15 residues. Germline V CDR1 and CDR2: SGHTA, FQGTGA. V shed 5 bases and J 1 base; nucleotides not matched to a gene: 3. The CDR3 is CASSTGTGGTDTQYF. CDR3 bases: TGTGCCAGCAGCACCGGGACAGGGGGCACAGATACGCAGTATTTT.

V usage is TRBV20-1 and J usage is TRBJ2-1; D is possibly TRBD2 (6 bases). The germline CDR1 and CDR2 sequences are DFQATT and SNEGSKA (reference sequence). Trimming cost V 6 bases and J 9 bases, with 18 bases left between them. The CDR3 runs 13 residues. DNA of the CDR3: TGCAGTGCGGCTGCCCGACTAGGAAGTGAGCAGTTCTTC. Protein sequence: CSAAARLGSEQFF.

There are a few counts of this clonotype. V and J are TRBV5-1 and TRBJ2-3, with 9 nucleotides matching TRBD1. The V and J ends lost 4 bases and 14 bases, in that order; junction bases with no gene match: 20. Germline V gives CDR1 SGHRS, CDR2 YFSETQ. The CDR3 consists of 16 residues. The CDR3 sequence: CASSPGAGTGSSSWYF. The CDR3 DNA reads TGCGCCAGCAGCCCGGGGGCCGGGACAGGGTCTTCAAGTTGGTATTTT.

Concerning this clonotype: This may be a read error: a much more frequent sequence differs by one nucleotide. V is TRBV7-9 and J is TRBJ2-1; D is unclear. V lost 6 bases to trimming and J lost 10 bases, with 13 bases between them. The CDR3 runs to 12 residues. Germline CDR1 and CDR2: SEHNR and FQNEAQ (reference sequence). This CDR3 is CASSPGPVEQFF. For the CDR3, the DNA is TGTGCCAGCAGTCCGGGCCCCGTGGAGCAGTTCTTC.

This clonotype occurred many times. The chain joins TRBV28 to TRBJ1-2; unclear D gene. Trimming removed 3 bases from V and 1 base from J, with 9 bases in between. Germline V gene sequence: CDR1 MDHEN, CDR2 SYDVKM. This CDR3 is built from 14 residues. CDR3 in amino acids: CASSLSRVNYGYTF. In DNA, the CDR3 is TGTGCCAGCAGTTTGTCCAGAGTTAACTATGGCTACACCTTC.

This clonotype came up many times. The chain employs TRBV11-1 and TRBJ2-1; D might be TRBD2 (7 bases). This CDR3 is built from 16 residues. Germline CDR1 SGHAT, CDR2 FQDESV (reference sequence). Trimming cost V 6 bases and J 4 bases, with 19 bases left between them. The CDR3 region has the DNA TGTGCCAGCAGACCCCTCCGAGGGAGGGGGTACAATGAGCAGTTCTTC. Amino acid sequence: CASRPLRGRGYNEQFF.

This clonotype was counted at least ten times. This CDR3 is CSARPPLRTVNNEQFF. The CDR3 DNA is TGCAGTGCTAGACCCCCGCTCCGAACCGTCAACAATGAGCAGTTCTTC. The V call is TRBV20-1, the J call TRBJ2-1; no clear D. The CDR3 has 16 amino acids. V lost 2 bases and J lost 5, with 19 bases in between. CDR1 is DFQATT and CDR2 is SNEGSKA in the germline V gene (reference sequence).

This clonotype was counted a few times. Since a much larger clone is just one base distant, this may be a read error. The chain's CDR3 is CASGGDRGNVDEQFF. The CDR3 DNA sequence: TGTGCCAGCGGTGGGGACAGGGGGAATGTAGATGAGCAGTTCTTC. V usage is TRBV28 and J usage is TRBJ2-1; 11 bases are shared with TRBD1. Germline V gene data show CDR1 as MDHEN and CDR2 as SYDVKM. This CDR3 comprises 15 residues. V lost 8 bases and J lost 8; bases outside the gene matches: 11.

In its sample, this clonotype was seen many times. The chain has TRBV3-1 and TRBJ2-5; 13 bases match TRBD2. This CDR3 contains 19 residues. J lost 5 bases, V lost 0 bases, and 12 bases had no gene match. Looked up from germline, CDR1 is LGHDT and CDR2 is YNNKEL (reference sequence). The DNA of the CDR3 is TGTGCCAGCAGCCAAGATCGGGAACTAGCGGGAGGGCCGCTGGAGACCCAGTACTTC. This codes for CASSQDRELAGGPLETQYF.

This clonotype showed up many times. The chain recombines TRBV3-1 with TRBJ2-1, with D perhaps TRBD2 (6 bases). Looked up from germline, CDR1 is LGHDT and CDR2 is YNNKEL (reference sequence). The CDR3 has 16 residues. V was shortened by 2 bases and J by 5 bases, with 16 bases between the two germline ends. CDR3 in DNA: TGTGCCAGCAGCCAACTGGCAACGGAGGGGAACAATGAGCAGTTCTTC. Protein: CASSQLATEGNNEQFF.